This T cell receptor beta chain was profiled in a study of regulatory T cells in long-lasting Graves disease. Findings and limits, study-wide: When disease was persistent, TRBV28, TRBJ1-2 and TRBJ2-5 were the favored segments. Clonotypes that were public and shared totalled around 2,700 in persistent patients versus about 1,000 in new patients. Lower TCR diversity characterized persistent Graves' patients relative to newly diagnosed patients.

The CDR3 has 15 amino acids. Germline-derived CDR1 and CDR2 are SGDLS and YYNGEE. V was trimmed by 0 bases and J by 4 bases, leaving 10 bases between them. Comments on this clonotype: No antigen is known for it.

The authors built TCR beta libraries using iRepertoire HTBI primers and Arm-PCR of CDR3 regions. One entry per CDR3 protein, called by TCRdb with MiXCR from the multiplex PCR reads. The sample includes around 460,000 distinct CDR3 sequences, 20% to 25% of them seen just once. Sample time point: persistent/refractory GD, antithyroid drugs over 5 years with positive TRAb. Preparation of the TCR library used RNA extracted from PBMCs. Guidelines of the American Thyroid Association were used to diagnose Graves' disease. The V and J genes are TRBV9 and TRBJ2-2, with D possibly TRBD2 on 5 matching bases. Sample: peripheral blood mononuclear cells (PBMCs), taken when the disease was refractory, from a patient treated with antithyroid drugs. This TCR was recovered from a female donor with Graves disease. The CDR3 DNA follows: TGTGCCAGCAGCGTAGCGGGAAGCCCCACCGGGGAGCTGTTTTTT. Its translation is CASSVAGSPTGELFF.